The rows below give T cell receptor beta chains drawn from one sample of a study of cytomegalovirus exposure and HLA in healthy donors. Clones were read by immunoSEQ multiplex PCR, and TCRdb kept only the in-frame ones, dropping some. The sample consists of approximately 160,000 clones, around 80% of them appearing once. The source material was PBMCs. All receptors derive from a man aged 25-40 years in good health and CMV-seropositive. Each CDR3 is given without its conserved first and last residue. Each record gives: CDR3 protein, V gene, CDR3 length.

ASSLTVRLAGGGELF TRBV28 15
ASSARGQGAF TRBV5-4 10
ASSSRLAGTYEQY TRBV7-2 13
SASDSPEAF TRBV20-1 9
ASSLWVGTVSGNTIY TRBV7-9 15
ASSYLGQTEAF TRBV6-5 11
ASTPTGGGSPLH TRBV7-9 12
ASSLAVRDTFYGYT TRBV7-9 14
ASSAGLAESSYEQY TRBV9 14
ATSRGTRQYNEQF TRBV15 13
ASSLQGGQGAYEQY TRBV11-3 14
ASSFLLTSGDTGELF TRBV7-2 15
ARRPQGANYGYT TRBV5-3 12
ATGMVGNTYEQY TRBV5-4 12
ARAGGYGEQF TRBV2 10
AIGRDRVEKLF TRBV10-3 11
ASSEEKGGIGSPLH TRBV2 14
ASSIDKVLAGSSYEQY TRBV19 16
ASRSAGDIQY TRBV21-1 10
ASSLDLKGRQF TRBV28 11
ASSLTFTGQTSYEQY TRBV10-1 15
ASSPERNQPQH TRBV5-5 11
ASSQPRGGRETGELF TRBV4-1 15
ASSSAQGPFYLYEQY TRBV7-2 15
ASSSDRGRHEQF TRBV28 12
ASSNSGSYGYT TRBV27 11
ASSPEVTRLSEQY TRBV18 13
ASIFNTEAF TRBV6-5 9
ASSLEPGVYTEAF TRBV11-2 13
ASSIVRGGEQF TRBV19 11
ASSVTTGELF TRBV4-1 10
ASSPVEGATEAF TRBV5-6 12
ASSLHREVAEAF TRBV13 12
ASSPVERGNEQF TRBV27 12
ASSRTGDINQPQH TRBV11-2 13
ASSDATTNNEQF TRBV6-6 12
ASSEGASGANVLT TRBV6-1 13
ASSRSDGGIANTGELF TRBV21-1 16
ASSRDGANVLT TRBV28 11
SVEEAGRAINEQF TRBV29-1 13
ASRRLGWEQF TRBV2 10
ASSQARNTIY TRBV7-2 10
ASRAGNQPQH TRBV28 10
ASSFNGANEKLF TRBV5-1 12
ASRKGYEQY TRBV7-9 9
ASSLAASSYNEQF TRBV7-2 13
ASSLVQGTHEQY TRBV28 12
ASSPRTPSSYNSPLH TRBV11-2 15
ASSAGTGFYEQY TRBV6-1 12
SVGGRGGGTDTQY TRBV29-1 13
ASSIDRGVDGELF TRBV19 13
ASSLSNEDSYEQY TRBV7-9 13
AIGGRGRGETQY TRBV19 12
ATGTGVEQY TRBV18 9
ASSPGLAIRSTDTQY TRBV5-1 15